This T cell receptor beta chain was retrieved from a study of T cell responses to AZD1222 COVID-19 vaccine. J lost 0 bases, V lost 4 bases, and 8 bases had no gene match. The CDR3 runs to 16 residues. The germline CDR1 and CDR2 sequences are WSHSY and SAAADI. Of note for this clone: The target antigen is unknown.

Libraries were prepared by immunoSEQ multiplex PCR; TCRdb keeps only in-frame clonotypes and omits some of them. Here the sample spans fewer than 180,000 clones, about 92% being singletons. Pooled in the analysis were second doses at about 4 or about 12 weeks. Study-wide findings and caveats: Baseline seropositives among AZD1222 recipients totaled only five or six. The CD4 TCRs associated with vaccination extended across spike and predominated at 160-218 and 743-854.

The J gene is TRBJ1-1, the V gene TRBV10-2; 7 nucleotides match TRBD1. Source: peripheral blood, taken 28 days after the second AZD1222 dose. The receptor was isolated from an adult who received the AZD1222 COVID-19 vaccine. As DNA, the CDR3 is TGCGCCAGCAGTGGTCGGACAGGCAACATGAACACTGAAGCTTTCTTT. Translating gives CASSGRTGNMNTEAFF.